This T cell receptor (beta chain) was captured by sequencing in a study of blood T cell repertoires in COVID-19 (dated by TCRdb to about 2020). With respect to the entire study: Samples covering the acute and convalescent phases of COVID-19 were provided by collaborators in the United States, Italy and Spain. Where available, HLA class I and class II types were obtained from metadata supplied by the sample provider rather than from assay-based typing. The sample metadata nearly always contained a de-identified subject ID, COVID-19 status, age in years and sex. The prospective study material was composed of cDNA or gDNA derived from T cells, B-cell-depleted T cells, or PBMCs. The samples were drawn from two sources: the first 160 participants of the ongoing ImmuneRACE study, and 950 to 1,500 subjects contributed by 6 global collaborators. Deeply sampled blood TCRbeta repertoires from subjects exposed to, actively infected with, or recovered from COVID-19 were included in the dataset. The repertoires were released in a freely available public database meant as a resource for research on the immune response to SARS-CoV-2.

Beyond this particular receptor, the publication reports: The quantity of clinical and demographic metadata differed by source and by participant and was supplied without curation.

V is reduced by 3 bases and J by 6 bases, leaving a spacing of 13 bases between them. Including cysteine and phenylalanine, the CDR3 has 14 amino acids. CDR3 DNA is the only sequence kept; it has 42 bases, read in frame from the first base. CDR1 and CDR2 are read off the germline V gene as SNHLY and FYNNEI. Comments on this clone: The antigen this receptor binds is unknown. Base qualities are not provided; no much larger clone lies one nucleotide away.

TCRbeta CDR3 regions were amplified from genomic DNA by means of the immunoSEQ Assay, a bias-controlled multiplex PCR. As for the authors' bioinformatics: Nucleated cell counts per sample were estimated from amplification of reference gene primers within the assay. Sequence reads were collapsed and filtered to measure the absolute abundance of every unique TCRbeta CDR3 rearrangement. Productive Simpson clonality was computed per sample as the square root of Simpson's diversity index over productive rearrangements. As stored in TCRdb, this immuneACCESS dataset retains in-frame rearrangements with V and J assigned. A fraction of the clones does not appear; measured against another copy, unresolved V genes explain less than half of the discrepancy, and the remainder lacks a known reason. Clonal size and the V and J genes are those of that table, whereas D and trimming came from the DNA. The sample includes tens of thousands of clones, with under 95% observed a single time. About a sixth of the sample comes from the top ten.

Whole blood was collected in K2EDTA tubes by collaborating institutions according to the institutions' own protocols. For TCRbeta analysis, collaborators shipped samples in one of three forms: frozen whole blood, isolated PBMCs, or DNA extracted from either of those sample types. Material for sequencing was peripheral blood. This TCR was sampled from a woman aged 80 or over with active or convalescent COVID-19. The V and J segments used are TRBV2 and TRBJ2-3, and perhaps TRBD2 as D gene, on 6 matching bases. The base sequence is TGTGCCAGCAGTGAGGGCGTGGGGAGGGATACGCAGTATTTT. It translates to CASSEGVGRDTQYF.